This T cell receptor beta chain comes out of a study of blood T cell repertoires in COVID-19. In the authors' workflow: The assay estimated nucleated cells by amplifying reference gene primers. Using immunoSEQ multiplex PCR, the repertoire was profiled, and TCRdb retains in-frame clones only, with some absent. D and trimming come from the DNA, and the V and J calls and clone size come from that table. The profile shows fewer than 250,000 clones, approximately 80% of them singletons. Germline V gene sequence: CDR1 SGHRS, CDR2 YFSETQ. Trimming took off 1 base at V and 5 bases at J, with 18 bases between the two ends. This CDR3 region has 16 residues.

Sequenced input: peripheral blood. This chain joins TRBV5-1 and TRBJ2-5; D possibly corresponds to TRBD1 (5 bases). The sequence came from a woman aged 55-75 years with active or convalescent COVID-19. The CDR3 nucleotides read TGCGCCAGCAGCTTGAGTCTGGGGCCCACCCTGGAGACCCAGTACTTC. Encoded protein: CASSLSLGPTLETQYF.